Listed below are T cell receptor beta chains from one sample, sequenced in a study of post-analysis software for immune sequencing data. From the PCR reads, TCRdb called clonotypes with MiXCR, one entry per CDR3 protein. The table has about 540,000 distinct CDR3 sequences, 30% to 40% seen once. Sequencing was performed on blood. The receptors here all came from a girl aged 2 to 17 with multiple sclerosis. The conserved cysteine and the conserved F or W are not part of the CDR3 here. Size is stated for part of the rows, as once, few or many counts, or as a class when the clone is expanded.

V: TRBV6-5
length: 12
size: NA
CDR3: ASSYSRGRPEAF

V: TRBV10-3
length: 12
size: few
CDR3: AILPGQGYNEQF

V: TRBV5-1
length: 12
size: NA
CDR3: ASSLGGVADIQY

V: TRBV12-3/TRBV12-4
length: 15
size: NA
CDR3: ASSAPSGGILSYEQY

V: TRBV5-5
length: 12
size: many
CDR3: ASSPPGQNSPLH

V: TRBV4-1
length: 12
size: NA
CDR3: ASSQPGTNTEAF

V: TRBV7-9
length: 15
size: few
CDR3: ASSLAQGGATDNEQF

V: TRBV5-1
length: 12
size: few
CDR3: ASRSSTGASGYT

V: TRBV10-3
length: 11
size: few
CDR3: AIIAGPNTEAF

V: TRBV6-5
length: 10
size: NA
CDR3: ASSVPGDEQY

V: TRBV6-2/TRBV6-3
length: 10
size: NA
CDR3: ASGPGEETQY

V: TRBV11-2
length: 12
size: NA
CDR3: ASSLETLRETQY

V: TRBV5-6
length: 14
size: NA
CDR3: ASSSRKRGTDREAF

V: TRBV20-1
length: 12
size: NA
CDR3: SASPGGASYEQY

V: TRBV20-1
length: 9
size: few
CDR3: SARALSPLH

V: TRBV24-1
length: 11
size: NA
CDR3: ATRGGGYNEHF

V: TRBV28
length: 16
size: NA
CDR3: ASSPSAGATMPNYGYT

V: TRBV20-1
length: 12
size: few
CDR3: SARGGEGLYEQY

V: TRBV19
length: 13
size: NA
CDR3: ASSDSGGYYNEQF

V: TRBV18
length: 14
size: NA
CDR3: TTTPKQGKMYNEQF

V: TRBV29-1
length: 15
size: NA
CDR3: SVGGTSGGEGRETQY

V: TRBV20-1
length: 10
size: NA
CDR3: SAGRPEDTQY

V: TRBV7-9
length: 13
size: NA
CDR3: ASSSGTENTDTQY

V: TRBV25-1
length: 12
size: many
CDR3: ASSEFGVQETQY

V: TRBV5-6
length: 12
size: once
CDR3: ASSFPGQSGGYT

V: TRBV7-9
length: 15
size: NA
CDR3: ASSFQFLGYSNQPQH

V: TRBV7-6
length: 17
size: NA
CDR3: ASSPRSDGAATYTDTQY

V: TRBV7-9
length: 13
size: NA
CDR3: ASSWGLAGNNEQF

V: TRBV15
length: 14
size: few
CDR3: ATSSITGGSYYGYT

V: TRBV12-3/TRBV12-4
length: 13
size: NA
CDR3: ASSFRRQLNTEAF

V: TRBV5-1
length: 11
size: many
CDR3: ASSLTGDTEAF

V: TRBV12-3/TRBV12-4
length: 14
size: few
CDR3: ASSFLAGAPQETQY

V: TRBV5-6
length: 13
size: NA
CDR3: ASSLAGTNYNEQF

V: TRBV29-1
length: 12
size: few
CDR3: SARNRGNTGELF

V: TRBV20-1
length: 14
size: NA
CDR3: SASSGAMPSGNTIY

V: TRBV28
length: 15
size: NA
CDR3: ASSFYDRAVGYNEQF

V: TRBV20-1
length: 13
size: many
CDR3: SAWRLAGNTDTQY

V: TRBV14
length: 12
size: NA
CDR3: ASSPLGLNNEQF

V: TRBV14
length: 14
size: NA
CDR3: ASSQGERGPYNEQF

V: TRBV28
length: 10
size: few
CDR3: ASSFSSYEQY